This T cell receptor (beta chain) was identified during a study of blood T cell repertoires in COVID-19. Background on the study: The origin of the acute and convalescent COVID-19 samples was the United States, Italy and Spain. PBMCs, B-cell-depleted T cells, or T cells provided the cDNA or gDNA that made up the material.

Per the study methods: Estimation of nucleated cell counts was performed using reference gene primer amplification. The protocol was immunoSEQ multiplex PCR, while the TCRdb copy is restricted to in-frame clones and leaves out a portion. That table gives V, J and clone size, and the DNA gave D and trimming. This table holds under 80,000 clones, around 87% found once. Germline V gives CDR1 SQVTM, CDR2 ANQGSEA. V lost 4 bases, J lost 3 bases, and 12 bases lay in between. CDR3 length equals 14 residues. The chain recombines TRBV29-1 with TRBJ1-4; D perhaps matches TRBD1 (5 bases). The sequenced sample was peripheral blood. The receptor comes from an older man with acute or convalescent COVID-19. The CDR3 sequence is CSVGTPGANEKLFF. The CDR3 bases are TGCAGCGTTGGGACACCCGGTGCTAATGAAAAACTGTTTTTT.